Reported below is one TCR beta chain. Its cognate antigen is unknown. This entry is derived from a study of T cell responses to AZD1222 COVID-19 vaccine. Study conclusions and caveats: Spike-specific TCR breadth and depth both grew after two AZD1222 doses. Clonal diversity was possibly underestimated; the donors were predominantly white British and more often female. Spike as a whole was targeted by vaccine-associated CD4 TCRs, dominant at 160-218 and 743-854. Close to half of all spike-specific TCRs reportedly target regions of the variants that are unmutated.

Assay: immunoSEQ multiplex PCR; the TCRdb copy retains only in-frame clones and omits some. The table includes fewer than 100,000 clones, just over 90% detected once. Germline CDR1 and CDR2: SEHNR and FQNEAQ (reference sequence). This CDR3 has 15 amino acids. The germline V and J ends were trimmed by 5 bases and 0 bases, with 10 bases remaining between them. Here the sequenced sample was peripheral blood, taken on day 0 of AZD1222 vaccination. The chain is built from TRBV7-9 and TRBJ2-2; possibly TRBD2 for D (6 bases). The TCR sequence derives from an adult in good health. CDR3 nucleotide sequence: TGTGCCAGCAGCCCAACGGGGGCGAACACCGGGGAGCTGTTTTTT. Its translation: CASSPTGANTGELFF.